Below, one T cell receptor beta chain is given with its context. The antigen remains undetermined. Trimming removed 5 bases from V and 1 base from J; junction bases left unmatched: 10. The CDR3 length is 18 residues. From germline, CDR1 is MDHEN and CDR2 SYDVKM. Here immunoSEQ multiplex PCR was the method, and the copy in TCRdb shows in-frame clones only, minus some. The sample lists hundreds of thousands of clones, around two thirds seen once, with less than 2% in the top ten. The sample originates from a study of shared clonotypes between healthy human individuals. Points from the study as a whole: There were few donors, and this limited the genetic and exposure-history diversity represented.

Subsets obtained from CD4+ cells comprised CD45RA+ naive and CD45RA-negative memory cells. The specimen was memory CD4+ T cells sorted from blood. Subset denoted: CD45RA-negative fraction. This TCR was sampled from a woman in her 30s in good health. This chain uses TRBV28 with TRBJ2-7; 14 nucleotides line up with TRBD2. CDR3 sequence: CASSIWGRLAGGSYEQYF. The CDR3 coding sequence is TGTGCCAGCAGTATCTGGGGGAGACTAGCGGGAGGGTCCTACGAGCAGTACTTC.